Listed below are T cell receptor beta chains from one sample, sequenced in a study of PD-1 blockade in mismatch repair-deficient tumors. Data came from immunoSEQ multiplex PCR; TCRdb stores just in-frame clones and leaves some out. The table shows under 95,000 clones, with approximately 80% occurring only once. Specimen: peripheral blood, collected 44 weeks after starting pembrolizumab. All receptors derive from an adult with mismatch repair-deficient cancer. CDR3s include the opening cysteine and the closing phenylalanine or tryptophan. A D gene is named only where the DNA matches it firmly. Clone size is not always given. Where it is, it says once, few, many or a class for expanded clones.

abundance,j_gene,v_gene,len,d_gene,CDR3nt,CDR3aa
.,TRBJ2-1,TRBV11-3,17,.,TGTGCCAGCAGCTCCGGCGGTCTGGGTAGCGGCTACAATGAGCAGTTCTTC,CASSSGGLGSGYNEQFF
.,TRBJ2-3,TRBV2,16,TRBD2,TGTGCCAGCATCCCGTTGGGGGAGGGATTCCGCGATACGCAGTATTTT,CASIPLGEGFRDTQYF
.,TRBJ2-2,TRBV6-1,14,.,TGTGCCAGCACCGCGAGGGGAAGCACCGGGGAGCTGTTTTTT,CASTARGSTGELFF
few,TRBJ1-5,TRBV19,14,.,TGTGCCAGTACCCGGGGGTATAGCAATCAGCCCCAGCATTTT,CASTRGYSNQPQHF
.,TRBJ2-2,TRBV2,15,.,TGTGCCAGCAGTGAGGGACGGACGAGCACCGGGGAGCTGTTTTTT,CASSEGRTSTGELFF
.,TRBJ2-4,TRBV5-8,15,.,TGTGCCAGCAGCTTGGGAGTCTTAGCCAAAAACATTCAGTACTTC,CASSLGVLAKNIQYF
.,TRBJ1-1,TRBV5-1,15,.,TGCGCCAGCAGCTTGGGAGGGGGGGCGAACACTGAAGCTTTCTTT,CASSLGGGANTEAFF
.,TRBJ2-1,TRBV7-9,16,TRBD2,TGTGCCAGCAGCCCTTTCTGGGGGGGCTCCTACAATGAGCAGTTCTTC,CASSPFWGGSYNEQFF
.,TRBJ2-3,TRBV11-2,16,TRBD2,TGTGCCAGCAGCTTAGGGGGGGGACTAGAGGGAGATACGCAGTATTTT,CASSLGGGLEGDTQYF
.,TRBJ2-1,TRBV14,14,.,TGTGCCAGCAGCCAGCCTAGTCTAGAATGGGAGCAGTTCTTC,CASSQPSLEWEQFF
.,TRBJ2-1,TRBV29-1,14,TRBD2,TGCAGCGTTGACCCGGGACTAGCGGGAGGTGAGCAGTTCTTC,CSVDPGLAGGEQFF